The sequence of this T cell receptor (beta chain) was determined in a study of T cell clonotyping in hematopoietic cell transplantation. Study-level findings and limits: Cells were unsorted, so CD4 and CD8 contributions were not separated. After transplant, recipient diversity fell while pathologically expanded clonotypes grew through day 180.

Recipients were bled about 28 days pretransplant and at posttransplant days 30, 100, 180. The CDR3 runs to 14 residues. Germline CDR1 and CDR2: WSHSY and SAAADI. Deletions cut 2 bases from V and 3 bases from J, with 11 bases between. With regard to this clone: The antigen remains undetermined.

TCRdb's table, derived via immunoSEQ multiplex PCR, lists solely in-frame clones and lacks some. The data show just over 1,500 clones, roughly 82% seen once. Material: PBMCs, obtained 30 days after allogeneic stem cell transplant. This receptor was taken from a male patient between 25 and 39 years old who had an allogeneic stem cell transplant, so T cells may come from the graft donor. Some clones in this sample may be carry-over from other donors' samples. The rearrangement joins TRBV10-2 to TRBJ2-7, with D maybe TRBD1 (5 bases). The CDR3 DNA sequence: TGCGCCAGCAGTGAGGTACAGGTCGGCTACGAGCAGTACTTC. This translates into CASSEVQVGYEQYF.